This TCR beta chain was sequenced during a study of blood T cells in healthy people across ages. The germline V gene encodes CDR1 SEHNR and CDR2 FQNEAQ (reference sequence). Trimming took off 5 bases at V and 0 bases at J, with 10 bases between the two ends. The CDR3 length is 14 residues. Through a sample-barcoded 5' primer and a J-beta primer mix, a second PCR was run for 7 to 11 cycles. TCRdb redid the calling of the 5' RACE reads with MiXCR, one entry per CDR3 protein. The repertoire holds about 1,400,000 distinct CDR3 sequences, with 42% as singletons. The clonotype originates from a woman aged 18-29 years in good health. The sequencing input was blood. The chain combines TRBV7-9 with TRBJ2-5; maybe TRBD2 (5 bases). The CDR3 loop reads CASSAGLYQETQYF. The CDR3 bases are TGTGCCAGCAGCGCGGGTCTGTACCAAGAGACCCAGTACTTC.